These 26 T cell receptor beta chains originate from one sample sequenced in a study of blood T cell repertoires in COVID-19. Clones were read by immunoSEQ multiplex PCR, and TCRdb kept only the in-frame ones, dropping some. The profile shows tens of thousands of clones, approximately 90% of them singletons. The sequenced material came from peripheral blood. The receptors were sampled from a woman older than 75 with active COVID-19.

The gene calls are TRBV6-2 or TRBV6-3 and TRBJ2-7; D may be TRBD2 (6 bases). V gave up 4 bases and J gave up 2 bases, with 9 bases separating them. The germline CDR1 and CDR2 sequences are MNHEY and SVGEGT. The CDR3 runs 13 residues. CDR3 region: CASSWGVPYEQYF. CDR3 sequence (DNA): TGTGCCAGCAGTTGGGGGGTGCCCTACGAGCAGTACTTC.

This chain links TRBV18 with TRBJ1-1; TRBD1 agrees at 7 bases. Losses at the gene ends were 0 bases for V and 0 bases for J; bases not matched to a gene: 4. In germline, CDR1 is KGHSH, CDR2 LQKENI. The CDR3 is made up of 16 amino acids. The CDR3 bases are TGTGCCAGCTCACCACCGGGACAGATAATGAACACTGAAGCTTTCTTT. Residues: CASSPPGQIMNTEAFF.

V and J are TRBV6-6 and TRBJ2-7; D uncertain. Germline CDR1 and CDR2: MNHNY and SVGAGI (reference sequence). The CDR3 totals 15 residues. V lost 0 bases and J lost 0, with 9 bases in between. The CDR3 bases are TGTGCCAGCAGTTACTCGCAGGCCCTCTCCTACGAGCAGTACTTC. Its protein product is CASSYSQALSYEQYF.

This sequence joins TRBV6-2 or TRBV6-3 and TRBJ2-7, with a possible D match to TRBD1 (6 bases). The germline V gene encodes CDR1 MNHEY and CDR2 SVGEGT. Trimming stripped 2 bases from V and 2 bases from J, with 16 bases between. The CDR3 is made up of 16 amino acids. The CDR3 spells CASSYNPSWGPYEQYF. CDR3 coding DNA: TGTGCCAGCAGTTACAACCCCTCTTGGGGGCCCTACGAGCAGTACTTC.

The chain employs TRBV4-2 and TRBJ2-7; 11 bases align to TRBD1. V shed 3 bases and J 3 bases; nucleotides not matched to a gene: 7. Germline V lookup: CDR1 LGHNA, CDR2 YNFKEQ. CDR3 length equals 16 residues. This chain's CDR3 is CASSQVSGQGGYEQYF. The CDR3, as DNA: TGTGCCAGCAGCCAGGTGTCGGGACAGGGGGGCTACGAGCAGTACTTC.

V usage is TRBV7-9 and J usage is TRBJ1-2, with D maybe TRBD1 (5 bases). V was pared by 5 bases and J by 5 bases, with 18 bases between. Germline V gene sequence: CDR1 SEHNR, CDR2 FQNEAQ (reference sequence). The CDR3 has 15 residues. CDR3 residues: CASSPDRLFGYGYTF. CDR3 DNA sequence: TGTGCCAGCAGCCCCGACAGATTATTTGGGTATGGCTACACCTTC.

The V call is TRBV7-9, the J call TRBJ1-4; 10 nucleotides align to TRBD1. The CDR3 spans 15 residues. With V trimmed by 4 bases and J by 5 bases, 4 bases remained unmatched. Looked up from germline, CDR1 is SEHNR and CDR2 is FQNEAQ (reference sequence). The DNA of the CDR3 is TGTGCCAGCAGCTACCTGACAGGGGGCAATGAAAAACTGTTTTTT. Amino acid sequence: CASSYLTGGNEKLFF.

The V and J genes are TRBV6-2 or TRBV6-3 and TRBJ2-3, with D possibly TRBD2 on 5 matching bases. The V gene lost 6 bases and the J gene lost 5 bases, with 27 bases spanning the gap. This CDR3 is 18 amino acids long. Germline values: CDR1 MNHEY, CDR2 SVGEGT. The CDR3 region is CASSSPSGRQFRGDTQYF. DNA for the CDR3: TGTGCCAGCAGCTCCCCCTCTGGCCGGCAATTTCGGGGAGATACGCAGTATTTT.

V gene TRBV11-2 combines with J gene TRBJ2-7; no clear D. Trimming cost V 3 bases and J 0 bases, with 12 bases left between them. Germline V gives CDR1 SGHAT, CDR2 FQNNGV. The length of the CDR3 is 15 residues. CDR3 DNA sequence: TGTGCCAGCAGCTTTTCCCGGTCGAGCTCCTACGAGCAGTACTTC. Encoded protein: CASSFSRSSSYEQYF.

The chain employs TRBV7-2 and TRBJ1-3; TRBD1 matches at 8 bases. CDR3 length: 15 amino acids. V gave up 2 bases and J gave up 4 bases; unmatched junction bases: 4. Germline values: CDR1 SGHTA, CDR2 FQGNSA. The chain's CDR3 is CASSLQGAGGNTIYF. Here the CDR3 DNA reads TGTGCCAGCAGCTTACAGGGGGCTGGAGGAAACACCATATATTTT.

The V gene is TRBV11-2, the J gene TRBJ2-7; tentative D call: TRBD1 (5 bases). Germline CDR1 SGHAT, CDR2 FQNNGV. The CDR3 is 13 residues long. V was trimmed by 1 base and J by 5 bases, leaving 9 bases between them. CDR3 bases: TGTGCCAGCAGCTTAGCAGGCAGGGACGAGCAGTACTTC. Encoded protein: CASSLAGRDEQYF.

The CDR3 bases are TGTGCCAGTAACGCGGGCCACTCTGGAAACACCATATATTTT. This encodes CASNAGHSGNTIYF. This chain joins TRBV19 and TRBJ1-3, with D unresolved. This CDR3 comprises 14 residues. V lost 7 bases to trimming and J lost 0 bases, with 10 bases between them. The germline V gene encodes CDR1 LNHDA and CDR2 SQIVND (reference sequence).

The chain joins TRBV30 to TRBJ1-6; D not certain. V gave up 5 bases and J gave up 0 bases, with 5 bases separating them. The CDR3 consists of 13 residues. The germline CDR1 and CDR2 sequences are GTSNPN and SVGIG (reference sequence). The CDR3 DNA reads as TGTGCCTGGTTGAGCTCCTATAATTCACCCCTCCACTTT. Encoded protein: CAWLSSYNSPLHF.

The chain combines TRBV14 with TRBJ2-3; possible D gene TRBD2, 6 bases. Per the germline V gene, CDR1 is SGHDN and CDR2 is FVKESK. Between the trimmed V and J ends, which lost 4 bases and 2 bases, there was a span of 10 bases. The CDR3 runs 14 residues. This CDR3 reads CASSPGGPTDTQYF. CDR3 nucleotides: TGTGCCAGCAGCCCCGGGGGTCCCACAGATACGCAGTATTTT.

This CDR3 is CAISDRRRQQDNSPLHF. The DNA for the CDR3 is TGTGCCATCAGTGATCGGCGTAGACAACAAGATAATTCACCCCTCCACTTT. The genes are TRBV10-3 and TRBJ1-6; D uncertain. The germline gives CDR1 ENHRY, CDR2 SYGVKD. The length of the CDR3 is 17 residues. V was shortened by 3 bases and J by 5 bases, with 17 bases between the two germline ends.

The chain employs TRBV6-2 or TRBV6-3 and TRBJ2-5; D gene ambiguous. The CDR3 length is 15 residues. Germline CDR1 is MNHEY and CDR2 is SVGEGT. Deletions cut 0 bases from V and 7 bases from J, with 15 bases between. The CDR3 region is CASSYSQNVVGTQYF. CDR3 bases: TGTGCCAGCAGTTACTCCCAGAACGTGGTTGGGACCCAGTACTTC.

J is TRBJ2-7 and V is TRBV5-4; D unresolved. V lost 0 bases and J lost 3, with 7 bases in between. The CDR3 has 13 residues. Germline CDR1 reads SGHNT; CDR2 reads YYREEE (reference sequence). The CDR3 sequence: CASSLVSGYEQYF. The CDR3 DNA reads as TGTGCCAGCAGCTTGGTTTCAGGCTACGAGCAGTACTTC.

V is TRBV11-2 and J is TRBJ2-7; 8 nucleotides align to TRBD1. This CDR3 region has 13 residues. Trimming took 5 bases from V and 3 from J; bases not matched to a gene: 3. Per germline, CDR1 SGHAT and CDR2 FQNNGV. The DNA for the CDR3 is TGTGCCAGCAGCGGACAGGGCCGCTACGAGCAGTACTTC. It is translated as CASSGQGRYEQYF. The whole variable domain, filled in from reference TRBV11-2 and TRBJ2-7, reads EAGVAQSPRYKIIEKRQSVAFWCNPISGHATLYWYQQILGQGPKLLIQFQNNGVVDDSQLPKDRFSAERLKGVDSTLKIQPAKLEDSAVYLCASSGQGRYEQYFGPGTRLTVT.

This chain connects TRBV30 to TRBJ2-5, with 12 bases aligning to TRBD2. The CDR3 contains 17 residues. The germline V gene encodes CDR1 GTSNPN and CDR2 SVGIG (reference sequence). Trimming at V came to 2 bases and at J to 7 bases, leaving 14 bases not matched to a gene. DNA of the CDR3: TGTGCCTGGAGTATAAGGGGTACTAGCGGGGGGCCCGGGACCCAGTACTTC. Its protein product is CAWSIRGTSGGPGTQYF.

This chain links TRBV4-3 with TRBJ2-7, with no clear D. From germline, CDR1 is LGHNA and CDR2 YSLEER. V lost 0 bases and J lost 7, with 10 bases in between. The CDR3 loop spans 13 amino acids. In DNA, the CDR3 is TGCGCCAGCAGCCAAGATCAGTGGAGAGAGCAGTACTTC. It codes for CASSQDQWREQYF.

The chain recombines TRBV6-2 or TRBV6-3 with TRBJ1-5; no clear D gene. Looked up from germline, CDR1 is MNHEY and CDR2 is SVGEGT. The CDR3 has 14 residues. The V and J ends lost 7 bases and 0 bases respectively, with 10 bases between them. Here the CDR3 reads CASTPGSSNQPQHF. The CDR3 nucleotides are TGTGCCAGCACCCCCGGGAGTAGCAATCAGCCCCAGCATTTT.

The chain has TRBV19 and TRBJ1-3; weak D call: TRBD1 (6 bases). CDR3 size: 15 residues. Trimming pared 10 bases from V and 0 bases from J, leaving 16 bases between. Germline CDR1 reads LNHDA; CDR2 reads SQIVND (reference sequence). In DNA, the CDR3 is TGTGCCACCCATGGGGGCCCGAGCTCTGGAAACACCATATATTTT. Amino acid sequence: CATHGGPSSGNTIYF.

V gene TRBV18 combines with J gene TRBJ2-7; tentatively, D is TRBD2 (6 bases). V was cut by 2 bases and J by 3 bases, with 11 bases left in between. The CDR3 is 14 residues long. The germline CDR1 and CDR2 sequences are KGHSH and LQKENI. CDR3 sequence reads: CASSPSFGGYEQYF. The CDR3 DNA sequence: TGTGCCAGCTCACCATCCTTCGGGGGCTACGAGCAGTACTTC.

The CDR3 is CASSASGTTQETQYF. CDR3 DNA sequence: TGTGCCAGCAGCGCCTCCGGGACAACCCAAGAGACCCAGTACTTC. The rearrangement uses TRBV9 and TRBJ2-5, with D perhaps matching TRBD1 (6 bases). The CDR3 loop spans 15 amino acids. Trimming removed 3 bases from V and 1 base from J, with 13 bases in between. The germline CDR1 and CDR2 sequences are SGDLS and YYNGEE.

CDR3 sequence: CASSSFSGGTIEQYF. The CDR3 nucleotides read TGTGCCAGCAGCTCATTTAGCGGGGGGACAATCGAGCAGTACTTC. This chain links TRBV7-6 with TRBJ2-7; TRBD2 agrees at 10 bases. Germline CDR1 and CDR2: SGHVS and FNYEAQ. V shed 4 bases and J 6 bases; nucleotides not matched to a gene: 9. This CDR3 has 15 residues.

This clone was found a few times. The same CDR3 can be traced to other DNA sequences in this sample. The gene calls are TRBV20-1 and TRBJ2-7; no firm D call. The CDR3 totals 11 residues. Trimming shortened V by 2 bases and J by 5 bases, and 7 bases separated the two germline ends. Germline assignment: CDR1 DFQATT and CDR2 SNEGSKA (reference sequence). CDR3 sequence: CSARSGHEQYF. The DNA of the CDR3 is TGCAGTGCTAGAAGTGGGCACGAGCAGTACTTC.